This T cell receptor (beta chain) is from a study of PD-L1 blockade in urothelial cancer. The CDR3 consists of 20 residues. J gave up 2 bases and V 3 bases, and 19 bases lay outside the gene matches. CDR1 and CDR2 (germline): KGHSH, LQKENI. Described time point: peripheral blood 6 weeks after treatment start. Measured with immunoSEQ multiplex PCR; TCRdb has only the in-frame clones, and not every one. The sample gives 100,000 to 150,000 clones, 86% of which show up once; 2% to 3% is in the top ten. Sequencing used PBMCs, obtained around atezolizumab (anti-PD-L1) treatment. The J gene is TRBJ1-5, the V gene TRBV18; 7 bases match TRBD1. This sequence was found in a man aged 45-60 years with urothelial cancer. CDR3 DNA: TGTGCCAGCTCACCTTCAGCCGGGACAGCAAATTCCGGGCGCAATCAGCCCCAGCATTTT. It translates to CASSPSAGTANSGRNQPQHF.